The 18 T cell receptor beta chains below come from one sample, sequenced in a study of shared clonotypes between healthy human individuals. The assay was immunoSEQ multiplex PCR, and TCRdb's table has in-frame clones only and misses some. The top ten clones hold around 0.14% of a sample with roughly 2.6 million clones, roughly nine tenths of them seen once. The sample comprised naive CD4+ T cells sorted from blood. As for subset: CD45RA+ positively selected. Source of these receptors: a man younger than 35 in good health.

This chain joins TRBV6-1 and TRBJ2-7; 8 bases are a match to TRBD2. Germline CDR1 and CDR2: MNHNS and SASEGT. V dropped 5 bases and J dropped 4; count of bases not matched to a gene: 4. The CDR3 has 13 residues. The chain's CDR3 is CASSREGKYEQYF. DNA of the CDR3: TGTGCCAGCAGTCGGGAGGGGAAGTACGAGCAGTACTTC.

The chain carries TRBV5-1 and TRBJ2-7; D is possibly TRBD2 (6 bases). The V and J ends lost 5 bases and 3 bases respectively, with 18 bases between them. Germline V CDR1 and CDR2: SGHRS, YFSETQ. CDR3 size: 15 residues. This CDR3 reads CASSLSTSSDYEQYF. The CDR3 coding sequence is TGCGCCAGCAGTTTGAGCACTAGCAGTGACTACGAGCAGTACTTC. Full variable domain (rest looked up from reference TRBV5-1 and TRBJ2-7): KAGVTQTPRYLIKTRGQQVTLSCSPISGHRSVSWYQQTPGQGLQFLFEYFSETQRNKGNFPGRFSGRQFSNSRSEMNVSTLELGDSALYLCASSLSTSSDYEQYFGPGTRLTVT.

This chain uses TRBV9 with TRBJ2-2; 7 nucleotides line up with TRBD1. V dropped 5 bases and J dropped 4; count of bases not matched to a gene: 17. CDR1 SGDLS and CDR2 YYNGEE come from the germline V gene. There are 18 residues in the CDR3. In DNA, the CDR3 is TGTGCCAGCAGACTTTTAAGGGGGCTGCGCCTGGGCACCGGGGAGCTGTTTTTT. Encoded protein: CASRLLRGLRLGTGELFF. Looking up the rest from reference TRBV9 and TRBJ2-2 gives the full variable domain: DSGVTQTPKHLITATGQRVTLRCSPRSGDLSVYWYQQSLDQGLQFLIQYYNGEERAKGNILERFSAQQFPDLHSELNLSSLELGDSALYFCASRLLRGLRLGTGELFFGEGSRLTVL.

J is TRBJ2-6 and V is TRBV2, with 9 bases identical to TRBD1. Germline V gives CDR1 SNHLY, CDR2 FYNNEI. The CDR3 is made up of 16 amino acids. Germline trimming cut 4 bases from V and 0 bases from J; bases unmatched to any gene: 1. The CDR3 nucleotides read TGTGCCAGCAGTGGGGACAGGGCCTCTGGGGCCAACGTCCTGACTTTC. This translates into CASSGDRASGANVLTF.

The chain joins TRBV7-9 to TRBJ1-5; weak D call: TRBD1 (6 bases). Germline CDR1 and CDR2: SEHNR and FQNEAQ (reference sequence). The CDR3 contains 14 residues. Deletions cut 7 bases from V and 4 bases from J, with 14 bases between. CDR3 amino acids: CASIKRQANQPQHF. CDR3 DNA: TGTGCCAGCATCAAAAGACAGGCAAATCAGCCCCAGCATTTT.

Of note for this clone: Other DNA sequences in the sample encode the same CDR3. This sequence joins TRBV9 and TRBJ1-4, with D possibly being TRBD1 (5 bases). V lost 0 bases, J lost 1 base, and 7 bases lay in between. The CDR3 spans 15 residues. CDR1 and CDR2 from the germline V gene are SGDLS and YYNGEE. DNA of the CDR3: TGTGCCAGCAGCGTAGACGGGGGAACTAATGAAAAACTGTTTTTT. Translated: CASSVDGGTNEKLFF.

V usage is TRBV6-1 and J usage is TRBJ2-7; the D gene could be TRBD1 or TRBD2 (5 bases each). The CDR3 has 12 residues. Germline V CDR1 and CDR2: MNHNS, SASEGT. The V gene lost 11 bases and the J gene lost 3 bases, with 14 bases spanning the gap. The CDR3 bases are TGTGCCCACCGGGGCCAAGGCTACGAGCAGTACTTC. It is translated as CAHRGQGYEQYF.

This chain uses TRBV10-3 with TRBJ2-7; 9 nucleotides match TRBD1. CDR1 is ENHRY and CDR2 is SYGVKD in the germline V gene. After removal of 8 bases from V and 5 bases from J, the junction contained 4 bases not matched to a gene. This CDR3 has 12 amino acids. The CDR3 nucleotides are TGTGCCATCGGGACAGGGTCCGACGAGCAGTACTTC. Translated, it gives CAIGTGSDEQYF.

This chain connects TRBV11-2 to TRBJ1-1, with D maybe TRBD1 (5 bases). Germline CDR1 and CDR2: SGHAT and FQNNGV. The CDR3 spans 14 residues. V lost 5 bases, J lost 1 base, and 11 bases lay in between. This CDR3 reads CASSPPGRNTEAFF. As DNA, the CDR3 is TGTGCCAGCAGCCCACCAGGGAGGAACACTGAAGCTTTCTTT. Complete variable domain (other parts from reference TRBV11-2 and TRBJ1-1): EAGVAQSPRYKIIEKRQSVAFWCNPISGHATLYWYQQILGQGPKLLIQFQNNGVVDDSQLPKDRFSAERLKGVDSTLKIQPAKLEDSAVYLCASSPPGRNTEAFFGQGTRLTVV.

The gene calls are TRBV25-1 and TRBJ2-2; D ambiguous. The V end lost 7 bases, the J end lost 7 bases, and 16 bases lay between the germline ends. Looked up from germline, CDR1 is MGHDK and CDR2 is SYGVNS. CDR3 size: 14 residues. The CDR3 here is CASTPNSPFGELFF. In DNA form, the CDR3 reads TGTGCCAGCACCCCAAATAGCCCCTTCGGGGAGCTGTTTTTT.

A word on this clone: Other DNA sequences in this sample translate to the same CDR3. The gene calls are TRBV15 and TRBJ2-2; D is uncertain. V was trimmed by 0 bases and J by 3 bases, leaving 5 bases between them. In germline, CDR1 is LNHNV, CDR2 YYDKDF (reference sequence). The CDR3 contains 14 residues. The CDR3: CATSRDRDTGELFF. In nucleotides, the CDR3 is TGTGCCACCAGCAGAGATCGTGACACCGGGGAGCTGTTTTTT.

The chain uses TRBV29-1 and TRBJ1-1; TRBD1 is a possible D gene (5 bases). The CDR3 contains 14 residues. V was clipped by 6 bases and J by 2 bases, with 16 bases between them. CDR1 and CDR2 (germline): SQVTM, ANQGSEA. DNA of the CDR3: TGCAGCGTGGGGAGACAGCTTACCAACACTGAAGCTTTCTTT. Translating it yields CSVGRQLTNTEAFF.

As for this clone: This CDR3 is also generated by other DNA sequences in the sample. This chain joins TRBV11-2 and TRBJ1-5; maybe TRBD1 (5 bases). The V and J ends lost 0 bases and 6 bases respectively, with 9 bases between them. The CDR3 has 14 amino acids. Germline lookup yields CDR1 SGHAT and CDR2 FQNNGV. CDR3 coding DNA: TGTGCCAGCAGCTTAGACCAGGGTGGTCAGCCCCAGCATTTT. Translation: CASSLDQGGQPQHF.

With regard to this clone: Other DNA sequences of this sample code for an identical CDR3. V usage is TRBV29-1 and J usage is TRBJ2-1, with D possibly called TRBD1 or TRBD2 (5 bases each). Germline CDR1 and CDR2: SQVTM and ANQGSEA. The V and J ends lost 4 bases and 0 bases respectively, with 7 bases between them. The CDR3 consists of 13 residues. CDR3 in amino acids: CSVGGVSYNEQFF. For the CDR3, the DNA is TGCAGCGTTGGAGGGGTCTCCTACAATGAGCAGTTCTTC.

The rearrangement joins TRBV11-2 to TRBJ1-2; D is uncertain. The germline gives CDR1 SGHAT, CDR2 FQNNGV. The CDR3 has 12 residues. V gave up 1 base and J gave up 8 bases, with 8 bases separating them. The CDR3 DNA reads TGTGCCAGCAGCTTAGCTGGTACAGGCTACACCTTC. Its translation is CASSLAGTGYTF.

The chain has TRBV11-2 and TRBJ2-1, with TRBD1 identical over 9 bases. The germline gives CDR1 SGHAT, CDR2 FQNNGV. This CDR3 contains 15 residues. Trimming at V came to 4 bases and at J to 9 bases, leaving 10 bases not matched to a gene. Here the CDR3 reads CASSSLTGGLGEQFF. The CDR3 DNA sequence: TGTGCCAGCAGCTCCCTGACAGGGGGTCTGGGTGAGCAGTTCTTC.

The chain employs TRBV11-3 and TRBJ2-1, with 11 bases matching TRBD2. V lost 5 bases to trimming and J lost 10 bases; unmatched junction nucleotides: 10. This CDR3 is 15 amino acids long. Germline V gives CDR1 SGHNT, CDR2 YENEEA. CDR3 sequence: CASSPTIGTSGEQFF. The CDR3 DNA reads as TGTGCCAGCAGCCCTACGATCGGGACTAGCGGAGAGCAGTTCTTC.

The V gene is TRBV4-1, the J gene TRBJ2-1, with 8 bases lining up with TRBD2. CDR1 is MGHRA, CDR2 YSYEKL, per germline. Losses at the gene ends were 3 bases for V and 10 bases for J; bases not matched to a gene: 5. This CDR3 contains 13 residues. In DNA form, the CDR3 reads TGCGCCAGCAGCCAGGGGACTAGACGAGAGCAGTTCTTC. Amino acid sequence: CASSQGTRREQFF.